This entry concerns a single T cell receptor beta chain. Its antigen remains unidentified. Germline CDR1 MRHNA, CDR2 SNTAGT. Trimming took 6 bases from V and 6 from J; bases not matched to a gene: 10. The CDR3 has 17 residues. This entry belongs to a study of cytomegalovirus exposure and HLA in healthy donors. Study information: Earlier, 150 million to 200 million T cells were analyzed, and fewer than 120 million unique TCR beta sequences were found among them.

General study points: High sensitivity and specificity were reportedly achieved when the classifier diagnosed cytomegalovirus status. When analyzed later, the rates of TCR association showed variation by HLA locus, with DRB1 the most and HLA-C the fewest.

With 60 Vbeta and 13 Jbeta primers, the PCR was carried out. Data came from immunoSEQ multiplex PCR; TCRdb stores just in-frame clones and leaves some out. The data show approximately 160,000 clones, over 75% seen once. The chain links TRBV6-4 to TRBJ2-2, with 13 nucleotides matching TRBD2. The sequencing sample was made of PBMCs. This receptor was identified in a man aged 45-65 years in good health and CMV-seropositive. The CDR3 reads CASSPFRTSGSPGELFF. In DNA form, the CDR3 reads TGTGCCAGCAGCCCCTTCCGGACTAGCGGGAGTCCCGGGGAGCTGTTTTTT.